This TCR beta chain emerged from a study of blood T cell repertoires in COVID-19. Profiling relied on immunoSEQ multiplex PCR, and the TCRdb table lists in-frame clones only, not all of them. Of under 250,000 clones in the sample, around 83% were seen once. This clone turned up a few times. The CDR3 totals 15 residues. The germline V gene encodes CDR1 KGHSH and CDR2 LQKENI. V gave up 3 bases and J gave up 6 bases; unmatched junction bases: 5. This TCR was sampled from a man aged 25 to 40 who had recovered from COVID-19. The sample was peripheral blood. This sequence joins TRBV18 and TRBJ1-5; TRBD1 matches at 10 bases. CDR3 nucleotides: TGTGCCAGCTCACCCGGGACAGGGGTGAGTCAGCCCCAGCATTTT. Protein: CASSPGTGVSQPQHF.